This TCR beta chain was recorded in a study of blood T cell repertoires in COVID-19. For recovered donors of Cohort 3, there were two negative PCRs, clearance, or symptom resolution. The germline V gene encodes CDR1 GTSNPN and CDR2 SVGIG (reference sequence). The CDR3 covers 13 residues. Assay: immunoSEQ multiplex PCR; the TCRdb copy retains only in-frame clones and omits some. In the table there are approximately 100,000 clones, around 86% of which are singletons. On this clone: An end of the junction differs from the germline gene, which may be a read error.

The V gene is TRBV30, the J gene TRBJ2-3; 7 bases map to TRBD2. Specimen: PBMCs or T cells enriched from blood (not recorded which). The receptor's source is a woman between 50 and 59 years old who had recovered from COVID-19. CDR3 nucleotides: TGTGCCTGGAAAGACGGGGGGACTCCGTCTCCGCATTTT. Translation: CAWKDGGTPSPHF. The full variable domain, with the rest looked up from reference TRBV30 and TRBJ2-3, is SQTIHQWPATLVQPVGSPLSLECTVEGTSNPNLYWYRQAAGRGLQLLFYSVGIGQISSEVPQNLSASRPQDRQFILSSKKLLLSDSGFYLCAWKDGGTPSPHFGPGTRLTVL.